This T cell receptor (beta chain) is from a study of blood T cell repertoires in COVID-19. Some clones are missing from TCRdb's copy, which holds only in-frame ones; the method was immunoSEQ multiplex PCR. The table has about 270,000 clones, around 91% seen once. A few counts support this clone. The CDR3 runs 9 residues. In germline, CDR1 is DFQATT, CDR2 SNEGSKA (reference sequence). The V and J genes are TRBV20-1 and TRBJ2-3; D uncertain. The receptor's source is a woman younger than 35 who had recovered from COVID-19. Sample: PBMCs or T cells enriched from blood (not recorded which). CDR3 residues: CSGGDTQYF. The DNA for the CDR3 is TGCAGCGGCGGAGATACGCAGTATTTT.